These T cell receptor beta chains were read from a single sample in a study of blood T cell repertoires in COVID-19. TCRdb keeps only in-frame clones here, not all; method: immunoSEQ multiplex PCR. The sample records roughly 41,000 clones, 70% to 90% being singletons. Specimen: peripheral blood. Receptors were obtained from a man aged 55 to 70 with acute or convalescent COVID-19. Both conserved end residues are part of each CDR3. The order of the fields is V gene, clone size, D gene, CDR3 length, J gene, CDR3 DNA, CDR3 protein. D genes are given only for firm matches. Rows give clone size only sometimes, using once, few, many, or a class for an expanded clone.

>TRBV29-1|.|.|14|TRBJ2-5
TGCAGCGTTGAAGGGGCCAGGGGTGAGGAGACCCAGTACTTC
CSVEGARGEETQYF
>TRBV30|.|TRBD1|14|TRBJ1-5
TGTGCCTGGAGTTATAACAGGGGCGGTCAGCCCCAGCATTTT
CAWSYNRGGQPQHF
>TRBV30|once|.|15|TRBJ2-1
TGTGCCTGGACTAAGGAGGGGGCCACGGGAAATGAGCAGTTCTTC
CAWTKEGATGNEQFF
>TRBV15|.|.|15|TRBJ1-6
TGTGCCACCAGCAGAGGGCCAGGCACTAATTCACCCCTCCACTTT
CATSRGPGTNSPLHF
>TRBV15|.|.|12|TRBJ1-1
TGTGCCACCAGCAGAGCGGACACTGAAGCTTTCTTT
CATSRADTEAFF
>TRBV19|.|.|15|TRBJ2-2
TGTGCCAGTAACGCGGAAAGTGGAGGCTCTGGGGAGCTGTTTTTT
CASNAESGGSGELFF
>TRBV28|.|.|14|TRBJ1-6
TGTGCCAGCAGTATAGACACGTATAATTCACCCCTCCACTTT
CASSIDTYNSPLHF
>TRBV5-8|.|.|14|TRBJ1-6
TGTGCCAGCAGCCCACGGACATCCCTTGGGCCCCTCCACTTT
CASSPRTSLGPLHF
>TRBV7-9|.|TRBD1|14|TRBJ1-2
TGTGCCAGCAGCCAGGGGACAGGCAACTATGGCTACACCTTC
CASSQGTGNYGYTF
>TRBV7-2|.|.|14|TRBJ1-6
TGTGCCAGCAGCCCACAGCTTGTCAATTCACCCCTCCACTTT
CASSPQLVNSPLHF
>TRBV7-3|.|TRBD1|15|TRBJ2-1
TGTGCCAGCAGCTTATGGACAGGGGCCTACAATGAGCAGTTCTTC
CASSLWTGAYNEQFF
>TRBV3-1/TRBV3-2|once|.|16|TRBJ2-1
TGTGCCAGCAGCCAAGCCCCCCAGCGGTTGGACAATGAGCAGTTCTTC
CASSQAPQRLDNEQFF
>TRBV11-3|.|.|13|TRBJ2-3
TGTGCCAGCAGCTTAGTAGCGACAGATACGCAGTATTTT
CASSLVATDTQYF
>TRBV7-9|.|TRBD2|16|TRBJ2-3
TGTGCCAGCAGCCCCTCCCTGGCGGGGGGGTTGGATACGCAGTATTTT
CASSPSLAGGLDTQYF
>TRBV7-9|few|TRBD2|12|TRBJ2-7
TGTGCCTGGACCGGGACTAGGGGCGAGCAGTACTTC
CAWTGTRGEQYF
>TRBV5-6|.|.|14|TRBJ1-2
TGTGCCAGCAGCTTGTGGCAGAGGAACTATGGCTACACCTTC
CASSLWQRNYGYTF
>TRBV13|.|.|15|TRBJ2-7
TGTGCCAGCAGCCCTCCGGGACACTCTACCTACGAGCAGTACTTC
CASSPPGHSTYEQYF
>TRBV7-9|.|.|14|TRBJ2-5
TGTGCCAGCAGCTTAGTGGAGGCAGAAGAGACCCAGTACTTC
CASSLVEAEETQYF
>TRBV6-5|.|.|15|TRBJ2-7
TGTGCCAGCAGTTTACCCAGGGGACCCTTTTACGAGCAGTACTTC
CASSLPRGPFYEQYF
>TRBV7-9|.|.|14|TRBJ1-4
TGTGCCAGCAGCCGAGGGTCGGCCGCAGAAAAACTGTTTTTT
CASSRGSAAEKLFF
>TRBV10-3|.|.|13|TRBJ2-1
TGTGCCATCAGTGGCCTCTCGGAGGGTGAGCAGTTCTTC
CAISGLSEGEQFF
>TRBV6-5|.|.|15|TRBJ1-1
TGTGCCAGCAGTCAACGCTTTGGGAGGGGGACTGAAGCTTTCTTT
CASSQRFGRGTEAFF
>TRBV30|.|.|13|TRBJ2-3
TGTGCCTGGCAACAGGTAGGGGGAGATACGCAGTATTTT
CAWQQVGGDTQYF
>TRBV2|.|.|13|TRBJ1-6
TGTGCCAGCAGTGAGGGGCAGAATTCACCCCTCCACTTT
CASSEGQNSPLHF
>TRBV30|few|.|13|TRBJ1-5
TGTGCCTGGAGTGTGGAGGGTGATCAGCCCCAGCATTTT
CAWSVEGDQPQHF
>TRBV19|.|.|15|TRBJ1-2
TGTGCCAGTAGCGCCGACGGAGGGCTCCTCTATGGCTACACCTTC
CASSADGGLLYGYTF
>TRBV5-1|.|TRBD2|15|TRBJ2-2
TGCGCCAGCAGCTTGGCCCTAGCGGGGACCGGGGAGCTGTTTTTT
CASSLALAGTGELFF
>TRBV29-1|.|.|14|TRBJ2-2
TGCAGCGTTGACCCGGGAGCGAACACCGGGGAGCTGTTTTTT
CSVDPGANTGELFF
>TRBV6-5|.|TRBD1|14|TRBJ1-4
TGTGCCAGCAGGCGACAGGGGAACAATGAAAAACTGTTTTTT
CASRRQGNNEKLFF
>TRBV9|.|.|14|TRBJ2-5
TGTGCCAGCAGCCCCTCCAACCGGGGAGAGACCCAGTACTTC
CASSPSNRGETQYF
>TRBV14|once|TRBD1|15|TRBJ2-7
TGTGCCAGCAGCCATAGGACAGGGGTGGCCTACGAGCAGTACTTC
CASSHRTGVAYEQYF
>TRBV5-3|once|TRBD1|14|TRBJ1-6
TGTGCCAGAAGTCGGGACAGGGTAGGTTCACCCCTCCACTTT
CARSRDRVGSPLHF
>TRBV3-1/TRBV3-2|.|.|15|TRBJ1-2
TGTGCCAGCAGCCTTCGTTCGGACGGGGGCTATGGCTACACCTTC
CASSLRSDGGYGYTF
>TRBV19|.|.|13|TRBJ1-5
TGTGCCAGTAGTATACAGATTAATCAGCCCCAGCATTTT
CASSIQINQPQHF
>TRBV18|.|.|16|TRBJ1-4
TGTGCCAGCTCACGGCGGGCCCCAAGAACTAATGAAAAACTGTTTTTT
CASSRRAPRTNEKLFF
>TRBV19|.|.|15|TRBJ1-4
TGTGCCAGTAGCACAACACAGGGCTTTAATGAAAAACTGTTTTTT
CASSTTQGFNEKLFF
>TRBV18|.|.|16|TRBJ2-3
TGTGCCAGCTCACCATTGGGGGCCATAAGCACAGATACGCAGTATTTT
CASSPLGAISTDTQYF
>TRBV15|once|TRBD1|14|TRBJ2-7
TGTGCCACCAGCACGGACAGGGGGCCTTACGAGCAGTACTTC
CATSTDRGPYEQYF
>TRBV5-1|once|TRBD2|15|TRBJ2-1
TGCGCCAGCAGCTGGACTAGCGGGGGGGCCGATGAGCAGTTCTTC
CASSWTSGGADEQFF
>TRBV4-3|.|TRBD1|14|TRBJ1-1
TGCGCCAGCAGCCAAAAAGACAGGGAGTCCAGAACTTTCTTT
CASSQKDRESRTFF
>TRBV3-1/TRBV3-2|once|TRBD2|16|TRBJ2-7
TGTGCCAGCAGCCAAACGGGGGGAATTCTCTCCTACGAGCAGTACTTC
CASSQTGGILSYEQYF
>TRBV6-1|.|TRBD1|16|TRBJ1-4
TGTGCCAGCAGTGCCACCGGGACAGGTTATAATGAAAAACTGTTTTTT
CASSATGTGYNEKLFF